This T cell receptor (beta chain) was captured by sequencing in a study of cytomegalovirus exposure and HLA in healthy donors (dated 2017 in TCRdb). For the wider study: An earlier analysis of roughly 500 of the donors reported approximately 290 Gb of sequence data and 100 million to 140 million unique TCR beta sequences from roughly 180 million T cells. In addition to the first cohort of approximately 670 subjects, a separate validation cohort of under 150 different subjects was used. An earlier analysis of 587 of the donors used high-throughput TCR beta sequencing to judge whether each TCR beta V gene segment behaved as functional or pseudogenic. The later analysis used no new phenotypic data to find candidate immune exposures, relying instead on TCR beta sequences and their occurrence across donors. Every discovery cohort repertoire had been produced on one sequencing platform. Both class I and class II loci were covered by HLA typing, at four-digit resolution. Of the approximately 400 genotyped donors, over 65% fell in the genetic ancestry cluster associated with self-reported Caucasian donors. An early release that covered several hundred HLA-typed donors contained about 300 gigabases of sequencing data and tens of millions of unique TCR sequences. Donor age, sex, ethnicity and CMV serostatus were compiled alongside the repertoire data. The T cell repertoires of about 700 subjects were profiled by immunosequencing and related to cytomegalovirus serostatus. Across some 400 genotyped donors of the cohort, an average of roughly 200,000 unique TCR beta nucleotide sequences per donor were sequenced, and around 20% of those sequences were non-productive. In a later analysis, previously published TCR beta repertoires from 666 donors were re-analyzed and high-resolution HLA genotyping was added so that TCR occurrence patterns could be studied. A later genetic analysis used genome-wide SNP genotypes for 398 of the 666 donors, treating that subset as a discovery cohort. High-throughput TCR immunosequencing, statistical association of individual TCRs with disease status, and machine learning were combined to predict cytomegalovirus infection status. The number of donors typed differed by locus, with roughly 629-640 for A, B, C, DRB1 and DQB1, around 500 for DQA1, 606 for DPA1, and some 440 for DPB1. The study aimed to test whether cataloging public T cell receptors could reveal signatures of past pathogen exposure. Roughly five DR-DQ haplotypes were handled as single units for association and clustering, since linkage in the cohort was strong. Overall study results and their limits: In both the original and validation cohorts, the classifier was reported to diagnose cytomegalovirus status with high specificity and sensitivity. This cohort had only TCR beta chains sequenced, and the lack of alpha or paired-chain data limited which features could be detected. According to a later analysis, parvovirus B19, influenza, CMV and Epstein-Barr virus appeared linked to several top co-occurrence clusters. A further reported finding was that TCR beta sequences accurately predicted the HLA-A and HLA-B alleles for most subjects in the first cohort. Because HLA typing was missing for some donors at each locus, association tests included only the typed subset. Broadly in line with IMGT annotations, most TCR beta V segments showed up in productive rearrangements about 90% or about 30% of the time in an earlier analysis of 587 of the donors. For the cohort, immune exposure information was limited to CMV serostatus. When HLA alleles, especially DR and DQ, strongly co-occurred, TCR associations were difficult to assign to individual alleles. A later genetic analysis associated a missense DCLRE1C variant with V-gene and J-gene trimming of TCR beta chains, and an independent cohort replicated the association. A later analysis found that most CMV-associated TCR beta chains appeared HLA-restricted, with HLA associations seemingly driven largely by CMV exposure. The earlier analysis of approximately 540 of the donors excluded over 15 rarely observed V segments, including chromosome 9 orphons, because counts were too low. A few of the identified cytomegalovirus-associated TCR beta chains were confirmed in vitro to be specific for cytomegalovirus antigens. Sequencing depth was assumed to be roughly uniform across donors in the presence/absence analyses, though that assumption may not hold. According to the authors, the approach could potentially be generalized to other disease states and immunological phenotypes. Across donors, most TCR sequences were observed very rarely, whereas some public TCRs were present in many individuals. The sequencing pipeline was judged likely to have produced a cluster of highly shared sequence variants as a technical artifact. In the study, around 150 TCR beta chains were listed as associated with cytomegalovirus. At a false discovery rate of 0.05, a later analysis linked some 17,000 TCR beta sequences to specific HLA alleles. In a later analysis, the rate of TCR association differed among HLA loci, with DRB1 alleles having the most associated TCRs and HLA-C alleles having the fewest. According to a later genetic analysis, donors in an Asian-associated ancestry cluster had fewer N-insertions in productive TCRs than the roughly 700-donor mean. Linkage disequilibrium might explain the correlated functional status among segregating V segments, but an unknown experimental factor could not be ruled out. Compared with equally common non-associated chains, HLA-associated TCR beta chains in a later analysis were more clonally expanded and had lower generation probabilities.

Library preparation used the immunoSEQ multiplex PCR assay. For the multiplex PCR, a mixture combining 60 forward primers for TCR Vbeta segments and 13 reverse primers for TCR Jbeta segments was used. Amplification of the CDR3 region of rearranged TCR beta genes was performed with a multiplex PCR assay on genomic DNA. On the Illumina HiSeq System, the amplified TCR beta libraries were sequenced as 87-base-pair reads. In the authors' own workflow: A later analysis counted approximately 76 million unique TCR beta chains across the 690 or so repertoires, and roughly 9.9 million of these chains were shared by at least two donors. To remove PCR and sequencing errors, raw reads were error-corrected and collapsed into unique sequences using a nearest-neighbor algorithm that merged closely related sequences. Alignment of CDR3 sequences to IMGT reference sequences was used to assign V, D and J gene segments. Each retained sequence needed at least a six-nucleotide match to both a V gene segment and a J gene segment. A rearrangement counted as productive if the CDR3 had no stop codons and remained in frame with V and J, and every other rearrangement counted as non-productive. Following IMGT convention, CDR3 was defined as the stretch from the second conserved V-encoded cysteine up to the conserved J-encoded phenylalanine. Sequences without an unambiguous match to a single V gene segment were excluded from the earlier analysis of approximately 600 of the donors. An earlier analysis of a few hundred of the donors called V segments functional above 56.7% productive rearrangements and segregating when the between-donor standard deviation exceeded 5%. To diagnose cytomegalovirus status from the catalog of TCR beta chain sequences, a statistical classification framework was built. In a later analysis, V and J genes were assigned by comparing TCR nucleotide sequences against IMGT/GENE-DB human TR gene sequences. In a later analysis, CDR3 sequences and most-parsimonious VDJ recombination scenarios were assigned using the TCRdist pipeline. A later analysis defined each TCR beta chain by its CDR3 amino acid sequence plus V-gene family, and excluded reads lacking a unique V-gene family. A later analysis removed several hundred highly shared, low-generation-probability nucleotide sequences to deal with suspected cross-contamination and a sequencing artifact. For each public chain, a later analysis derived a clonal expansion index from normalized ranks of inferred template counts within each repertoire. Generation probabilities in a later analysis came from a VDJ recombination model fitted to out-of-frame rearrangements, and those results were checked against IGoR. A later analysis scored TCR-TCR, TCR-HLA and TCR-CMV co-occurrence with hypergeometric tests, applying a repertoire-size bias correction to TCR pairs. To estimate false discovery rates, a later analysis permuted the HLA or CMV assignments 20 times. In a later analysis, co-occurring TCRs were grouped with DBSCAN, and TCRdist sequence similarity was added when clustering was performed within HLA-allele-positive subsets. Repertoires with fewer than 30,000 or more than 120,000 public chains were left out of co-occurrence clustering, as were about 5 repertoires with anomalous nucleotide sharing. TCRdb stores this immuneACCESS table with in-frame sequences only. Part of the clones is absent; in the studies checked, under half of the shortfall reflects unresolved V genes, and no reason is known for the rest. That table is the source of V, J and clone size, and D and trimming were worked out from the DNA. Across this sample there are about 160,000 clones, with 80% seen only once. Of the sample, around 6.5% is held by the ten largest clones.

Of note for this clone: The antigen it binds to is not known. No base quality information exists; no much larger clone differs at one position.

The cohort was made up of roughly 670 healthy bone marrow donors. At the time of sampling, every cohort member was nominally healthy, though immune exposures that went unrecorded were likely present. The donor tested CMV seropositive, placing the donor among the 289 seropositive members of the cohort. A peripheral blood sample was collected from each donor, and TCR beta sequencing was performed on peripheral blood mononuclear cells. The Qiagen DNeasy Blood Extraction Kit was used to extract genomic DNA from the blood cell samples. The receptor was isolated from a male donor in good health and CMV-seropositive. Material: PBMCs.

The CDR3 protein sequence reads: CASRSGPDTQYF. Here is the DNA: TGTGCCAGTAGGTCAGGGCCAGATACGCAGTATTTT. This receptor chain uses TRBV19 and TRBJ2-3; D gene: possibly TRBD1, on 5 matching bases. The CDR3 spans 12 residues, from the cysteine through the phenylalanine. Of the read, only the CDR3 DNA is kept; its 36 bases are in frame from base 1. As encoded in the germline V gene (reference sequence), CDR1 is LNHDA while CDR2 is SQIVND. Trimming at the junction amounts to 6 bases on V and 4 bases on J, and the germline ends lie 8 bases apart. Extended through the reference TRBV19 and TRBJ2-3 proteins, this CDR3 yields the full variable domain: DGGITQSPKYLFRKEGQNVTLSCEQNLNHDAMYWYRQDPGQGLRLIYYSQIVNDFQKGDIAEGYSVSREKKESFPLTVTSAQKNPTAFYLCASRSGPDTQYFGPGTRLTVL.